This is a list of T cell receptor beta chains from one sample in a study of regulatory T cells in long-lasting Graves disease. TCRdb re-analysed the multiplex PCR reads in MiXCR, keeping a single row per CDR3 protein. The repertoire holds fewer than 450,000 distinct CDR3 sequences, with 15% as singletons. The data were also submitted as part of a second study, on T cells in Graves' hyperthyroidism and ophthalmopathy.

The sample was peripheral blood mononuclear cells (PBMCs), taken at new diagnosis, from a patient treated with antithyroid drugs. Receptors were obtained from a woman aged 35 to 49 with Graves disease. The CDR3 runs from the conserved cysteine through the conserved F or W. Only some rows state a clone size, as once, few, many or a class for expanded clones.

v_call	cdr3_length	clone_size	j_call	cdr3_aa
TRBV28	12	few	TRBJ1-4	CASSPLNEKLFF
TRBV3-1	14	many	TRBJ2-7	CASSLGTAAYEQYF
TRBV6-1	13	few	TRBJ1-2	CASSERSRRGYTF
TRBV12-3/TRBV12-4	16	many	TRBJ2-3	CASSGWTGGSTDTQYF
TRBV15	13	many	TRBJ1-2	CATSRDTVYGYTF
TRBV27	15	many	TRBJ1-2	CASSLWGDRGYGYTF
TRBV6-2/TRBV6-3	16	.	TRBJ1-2	CASSVTWGTGVAGYTF
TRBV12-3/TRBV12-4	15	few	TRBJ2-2	CASSDGTPNTGELFF
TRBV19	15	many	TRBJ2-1	CASSMTGGSYNEQFF
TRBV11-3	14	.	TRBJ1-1	CASSLRAAPAEAFF
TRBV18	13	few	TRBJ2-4	CASSPPGENIQYF
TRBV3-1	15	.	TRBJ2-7	CASSQEPQGSYEQYF
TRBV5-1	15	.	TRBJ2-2	CASSPGTEDTGGLFF
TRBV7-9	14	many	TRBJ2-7	CASSLSLAGGPQYF
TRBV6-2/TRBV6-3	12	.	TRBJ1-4	CASRVPSEKLFF
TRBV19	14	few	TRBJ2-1	CASEGESAYNEQFF
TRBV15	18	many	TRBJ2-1	CATSRAPAIRGELNEQFF
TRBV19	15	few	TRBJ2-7	CASSMAAGGPREQYF
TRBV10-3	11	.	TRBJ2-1	CAIGDVNEQFF
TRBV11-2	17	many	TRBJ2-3	CASSPGTSGPLRDTQYF
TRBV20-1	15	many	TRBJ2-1	CSAREKGGPHNEQFF
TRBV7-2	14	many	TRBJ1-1	CASSPDKTNTEAFF
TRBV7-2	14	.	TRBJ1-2	CTSSLVRQGDGYTF
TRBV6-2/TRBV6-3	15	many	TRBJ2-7	CASSSGVDSYHEQYF
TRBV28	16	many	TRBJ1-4	CASSLGASTTNEKLFF
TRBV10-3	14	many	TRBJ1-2	CAISGAAPVAGYTF
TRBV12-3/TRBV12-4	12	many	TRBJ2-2	CASTRITGELFF
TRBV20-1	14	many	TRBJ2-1	CSARAGLAYNEQFF
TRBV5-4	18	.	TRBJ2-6	CASSAGLGLSSGANVLTF
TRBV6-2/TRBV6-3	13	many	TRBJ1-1	CASSYTGYTEAFF
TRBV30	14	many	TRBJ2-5	CAWSVGHIQETQYF
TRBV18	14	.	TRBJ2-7	CASSPREGAYEQYF
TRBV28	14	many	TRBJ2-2	CASRPTSVTGELFF
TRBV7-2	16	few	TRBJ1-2	CASSLAGDRGFDGYTF
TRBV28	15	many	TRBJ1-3	CASTESTGSGNTIYF
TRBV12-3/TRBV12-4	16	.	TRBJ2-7	CASTLGSLAEDYEQYF
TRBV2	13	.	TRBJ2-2	CASSSTLTGELFF
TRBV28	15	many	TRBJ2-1	CASSLWGVSYNEQFF
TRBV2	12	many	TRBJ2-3	CASSGTRDTQYF
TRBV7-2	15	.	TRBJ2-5	CASSSGGVGGETQYF
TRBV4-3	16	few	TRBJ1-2	CASSQELRTGGYGYTF
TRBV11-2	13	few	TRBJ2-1	CASSSSRDNERFF
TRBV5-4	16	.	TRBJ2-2	CASSFGLDQGVGELFF
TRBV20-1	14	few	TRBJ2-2	CSAYRGTNTGELFF
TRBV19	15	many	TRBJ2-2	CASSIGRGDTGELFF
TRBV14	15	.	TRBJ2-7	CASSLSTGGFYEQYF
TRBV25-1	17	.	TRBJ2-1	CASSEYFRGGAYNEQFF
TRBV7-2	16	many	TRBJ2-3	CASSPGTSGTTDTQYF
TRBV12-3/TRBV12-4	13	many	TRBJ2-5	CASSPGGEETQYF
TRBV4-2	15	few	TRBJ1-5	CASSQEQGRNQPQHF
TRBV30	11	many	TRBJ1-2	CAWSVRYGYTF
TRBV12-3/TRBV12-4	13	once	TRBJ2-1	CASSLGPANEQFF
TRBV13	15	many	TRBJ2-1	CASSELLAGDDEQFF
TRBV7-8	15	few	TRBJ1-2	CASSLRTVTGYGCTF
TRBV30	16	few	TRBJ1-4	CAWSVLSQGINEKLFF
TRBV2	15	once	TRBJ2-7	CASSEGTSLPYEQYF
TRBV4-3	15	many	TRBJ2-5	CASSQDSGPSATQYF
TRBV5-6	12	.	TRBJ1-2	CASSFLGQGFTF
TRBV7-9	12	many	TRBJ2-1	CASRWGDNEQFF
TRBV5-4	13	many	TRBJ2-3	CASSLWATDTQYF